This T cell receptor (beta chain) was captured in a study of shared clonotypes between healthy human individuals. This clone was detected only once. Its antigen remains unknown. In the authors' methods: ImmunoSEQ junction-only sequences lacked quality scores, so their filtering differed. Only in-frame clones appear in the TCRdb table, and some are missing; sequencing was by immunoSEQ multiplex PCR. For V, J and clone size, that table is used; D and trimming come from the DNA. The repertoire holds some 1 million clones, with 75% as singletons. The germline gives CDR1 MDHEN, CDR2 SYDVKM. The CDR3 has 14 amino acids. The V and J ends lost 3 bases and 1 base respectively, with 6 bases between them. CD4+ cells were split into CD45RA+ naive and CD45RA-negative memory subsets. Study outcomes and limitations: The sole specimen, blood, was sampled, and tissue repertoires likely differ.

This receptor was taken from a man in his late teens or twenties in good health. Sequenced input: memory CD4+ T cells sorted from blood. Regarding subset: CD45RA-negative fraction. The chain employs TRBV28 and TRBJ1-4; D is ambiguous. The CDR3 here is CASSFVGTNEKLFF. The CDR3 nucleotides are TGTGCCAGCAGTTTTGTGGGAACTAATGAAAAACTGTTTTTT.